This T cell receptor beta chain is drawn from a study of T cells in localized non-small cell lung cancer. V lost 10 bases, J lost 6 bases, and 15 bases lay in between. Germline loops: CDR1 MNHGY, CDR2 SAAAGT. The CDR3 contains 13 residues. Data came from immunoSEQ multiplex PCR; TCRdb stores just in-frame clones and leaves some out. The sample contains roughly 3,000 clones, approximately 17% of which appear only once. The study, taken as a whole, reports: Greater T cell density in blood accompanied longer overall survival. Heterogeneity cannot be ruled out, as sequencing used one tumor region only. Highest T cell clonality was seen in uninvolved adjacent lung, surpassing that measured in tumor.

In this sample, this clone turned up a few times. The target antigen is unknown. The gene calls are TRBV6-8 and TRBJ1-4; D unresolved. The sequences come from lung tumor tissue, collected before any cancer treatment. The TCR was taken from a man aged 40 to 69 with stage I squamous cell lung carcinoma. As DNA, the CDR3 is TGTGCCATCAGACCCGTAGGCGATGAAAAACTGTTTTTT. Residues: CAIRPVGDEKLFF.